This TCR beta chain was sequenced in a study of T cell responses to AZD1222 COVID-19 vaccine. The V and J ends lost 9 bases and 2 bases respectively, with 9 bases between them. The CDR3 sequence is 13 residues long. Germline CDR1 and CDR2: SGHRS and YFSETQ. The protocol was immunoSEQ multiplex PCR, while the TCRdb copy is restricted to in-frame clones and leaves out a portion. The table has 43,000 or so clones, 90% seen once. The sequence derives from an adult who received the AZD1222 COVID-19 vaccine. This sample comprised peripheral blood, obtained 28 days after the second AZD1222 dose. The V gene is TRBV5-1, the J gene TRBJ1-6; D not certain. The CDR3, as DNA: TGCGCCATCCCCGGGACCTATAATTCACCCCTCCACTTT. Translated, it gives CAIPGTYNSPLHF.